This TCR beta chain was identified in a study of control samples from healthy donors and cancer patients. Assay used: immunoSEQ multiplex PCR; TCRdb lists only in-frame clones, some missing. Of roughly 120,000 clones detected, about 88% appear once; the ten largest clones hold about 3.2%. The CDR3 spans 17 residues. V lost 7 bases and J lost 0; bases outside the gene matches: 8. In germline, CDR1 is KGHDR, CDR2 SFDVKD. The chain joins TRBV24-1 to TRBJ2-6; TRBD1 matches 7 bases. This receptor was obtained from a man aged 45-60 years in good health. The sequenced material came from blood. CDR3 nucleotides: TGTGCCACCAGCCGGACAGGCCCTAGCTCTGGGGCCAACGTCCTGACTTTC. Protein: CATSRTGPSSGANVLTF.